This record looks at one T cell receptor beta chain sequence and its context. This clone appeared a single time. It lacks a known antigen. Per-base quality was not reported, and no clone a single base away is much larger than it. The data were obtained in a study of blood T cell repertoires in COVID-19 (dated by TCRdb to about 2020). Concerning the study at large: Collaborator samples came from the United States, Italy and Spain and covered acute and convalescent phases of COVID-19. Samples came from the ongoing ImmuneRACE study (first 160 participants) plus 1,254 subjects from 6 global collaborators. Where HLA class I and class II types were available, the types were taken from metadata supplied by the sample provider, not from assay-based typing. The dataset comprised deeply sampled blood TCRbeta repertoires from subjects exposed to, actively infected with, or recovered from COVID-19. Nearly every sample came with metadata listing a de-identified subject ID, COVID-19 status, age in years and sex. The prospective study material was composed of cDNA or gDNA derived from T cells, B-cell-depleted T cells, or PBMCs. The repertoires were released in a freely available public database intended as a resource for research on the immune response to SARS-CoV-2.

Collaborating institutions collected whole blood in K2EDTA tubes following their own protocols. For TCRbeta analysis, collaborators shipped samples in one of three forms: frozen whole blood, isolated PBMCs, or DNA extracted from either of those sample types. Paper-wide results and their limitations: How much clinical and demographic metadata was included differed by source and by participant, and the metadata was provided uncurated.

TCRbeta CDR3 regions were amplified from genomic DNA using the immunoSEQ Assay, a bias-controlled multiplex PCR. For the original study's pipeline: The number of nucleated cells in each sample was estimated by amplification of reference gene primers within the assay. Sequence reads were collapsed and filtered to measure the absolute abundance of every unique TCRbeta CDR3 rearrangement. For each sample, productive Simpson clonality was calculated as the square root of Simpson's diversity index across productive rearrangements. In its TCRdb copy, this immuneACCESS table keeps in-frame sequences only and misses some clones. Where compared with another copy, unresolved V genes explain less than half of these, and the others have no known cause. The V and J calls and clone size are taken from that table; D and trimming were inferred from the DNA. The sample contains roughly 210,000 clones, roughly 90% of them found a single time. Approximately 1.8% of the sample goes to the ten largest clones.

Trimming leaves V shorter by 2 bases and J shorter by 5 bases, with the junction holding 13 bases beyond the gene matches. Reading the germline V gene gives CDR1 SGHRS and CDR2 YFSETQ. Including cysteine and phenylalanine, the CDR3 has 17 amino acids. Only CDR3 DNA remains: 51 bases, in frame from the first base. The chain couples TRBV5-1 to TRBJ2-3, and TRBD2 matches 8 of the central bases. Material: peripheral blood. This sequence was found in a man between 65 and 85 years old with acute or convalescent COVID-19. The CDR3 reads CASSFGLAGTGIDTQYF. The nucleotide sequence reads TGCGCCAGCAGCTTTGGGCTAGCGGGTACAGGAATAGATACGCAGTATTTT. The entire variable domain, with the stretches around the CDR3 drawn from the reference TRBV5-1 and TRBJ2-3 proteins, is KAGVTQTPRYLIKTRGQQVTLSCSPISGHRSVSWYQQTPGQGLQFLFEYFSETQRNKGNFPGRFSGRQFSNSRSEMNVSTLELGDSALYLCASSFGLAGTGIDTQYFGPGTRLTVL.